The following is a T cell receptor (beta chain) sequence with its context. Its target is not known. The data derive from a study of glioma-infiltrating T cells after dendritic cell vaccination. The study, taken as a whole, reports: Higher pretreatment TIL content predicted longer progression-free time and survival.

Amplification used 60 V beta primers and 13 J beta primers. The method was immunoSEQ multiplex PCR; TCRdb's version includes in-frame clones alone and lacks a portion of them. Among 80,000 to 95,000 clones listed, about 85% were seen once. Stated time point: after dendritic cell vaccination, including at tumor progression/relapse. Selection required adequate fresh-frozen tumor tissue plus more than two years' survival data. None of the glioblastoma patients had an isocitrate dehydrogenase mutation. The germline V gene has CDR1 SQVTM and CDR2 ANQGSEA. This CDR3 is 12 amino acids long. Losses at the gene ends were 4 bases for V and 7 bases for J; bases not matched to a gene: 1.

This specimen consisted of blood, obtained after dendritic cell vaccination. This TCR came from a human donor with glioblastoma. The chain combines TRBV29-1 with TRBJ2-1; 10 bases agree with TRBD2. CDR3: CSVGSGGNEQFF. CDR3 nucleotides: TGCAGCGTTGGTAGCGGGGGGAATGAGCAGTTCTTC.